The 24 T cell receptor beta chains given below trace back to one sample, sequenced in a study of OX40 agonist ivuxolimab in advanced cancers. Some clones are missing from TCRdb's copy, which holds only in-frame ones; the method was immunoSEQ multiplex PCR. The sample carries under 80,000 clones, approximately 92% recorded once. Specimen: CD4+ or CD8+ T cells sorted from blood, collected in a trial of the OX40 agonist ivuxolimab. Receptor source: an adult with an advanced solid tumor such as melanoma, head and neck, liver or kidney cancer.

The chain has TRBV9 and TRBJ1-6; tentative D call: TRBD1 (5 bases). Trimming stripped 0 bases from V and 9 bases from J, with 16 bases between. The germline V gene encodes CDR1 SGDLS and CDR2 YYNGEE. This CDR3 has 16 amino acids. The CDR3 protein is CASSVGVGQGGSPLHF. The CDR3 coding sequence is TGTGCCAGCAGCGTAGGAGTAGGGCAGGGTGGTTCACCCCTCCACTTT.

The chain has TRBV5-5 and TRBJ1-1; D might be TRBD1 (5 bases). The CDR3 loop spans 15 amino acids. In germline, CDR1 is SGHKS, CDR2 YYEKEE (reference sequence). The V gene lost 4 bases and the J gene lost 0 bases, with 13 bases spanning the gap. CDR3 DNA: TGTGCCAGCAGCAGCGAGGGGACGGTGAACACTGAAGCTTTCTTT. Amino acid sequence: CASSSEGTVNTEAFF.

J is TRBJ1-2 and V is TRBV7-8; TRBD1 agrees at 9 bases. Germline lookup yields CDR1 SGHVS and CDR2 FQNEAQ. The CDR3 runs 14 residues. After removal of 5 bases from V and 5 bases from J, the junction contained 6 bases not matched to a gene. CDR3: CASSRRDRAYGYTF. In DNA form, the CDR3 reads TGTGCCAGCAGCCGGCGGGACAGGGCGTATGGCTACACCTTC.

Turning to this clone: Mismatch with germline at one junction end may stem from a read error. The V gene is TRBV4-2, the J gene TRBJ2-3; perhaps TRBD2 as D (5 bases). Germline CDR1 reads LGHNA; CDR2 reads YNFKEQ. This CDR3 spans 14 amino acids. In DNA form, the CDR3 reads TGTGCCAGCAGCAAAGACGGGGGCACAGATACGCAGTATTTT. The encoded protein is CASSKDGGTDTQYF.

CDR3 sequence reads: CASSERVAGGLDTQYF. The CDR3 DNA reads as TGTGCCAGCAGTGAAAGGGTAGCGGGGGGGCTGGATACGCAGTATTTT. V usage is TRBV2 and J usage is TRBJ2-3; 11 bases line up with TRBD2. With 2 bases clipped from V and 6 bases from J, the junction kept 7 bases outside the gene matches. This CDR3 comprises 16 residues. Germline values: CDR1 SNHLY, CDR2 FYNNEI.

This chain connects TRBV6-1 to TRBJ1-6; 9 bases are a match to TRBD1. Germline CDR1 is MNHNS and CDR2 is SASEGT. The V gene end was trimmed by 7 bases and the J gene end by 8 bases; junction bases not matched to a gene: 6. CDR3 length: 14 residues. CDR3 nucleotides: TGTGCCAGCACCGTTACAGGGGGCGATTCACCCCTCCACTTT. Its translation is CASTVTGGDSPLHF.

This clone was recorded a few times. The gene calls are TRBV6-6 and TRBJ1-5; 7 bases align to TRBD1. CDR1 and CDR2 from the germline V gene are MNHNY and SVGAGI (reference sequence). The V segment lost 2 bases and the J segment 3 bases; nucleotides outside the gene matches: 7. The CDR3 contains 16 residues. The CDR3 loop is CASSYGQGGLNQPQHF. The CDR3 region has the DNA TGTGCCAGCAGTTACGGGCAGGGGGGACTCAATCAGCCCCAGCATTTT.

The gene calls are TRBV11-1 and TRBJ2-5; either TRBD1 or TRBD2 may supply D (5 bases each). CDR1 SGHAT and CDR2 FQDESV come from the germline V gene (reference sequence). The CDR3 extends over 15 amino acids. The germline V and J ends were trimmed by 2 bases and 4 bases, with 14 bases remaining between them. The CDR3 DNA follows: TGTGCCAGCAGCTTAACCCTCGTGGGGGTAGAGACCCAGTACTTC. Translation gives CASSLTLVGVETQYF.

CDR3 in DNA: TGTGCCAGCTCACCTGGAGTGGGCTGGGACACTGAAGCTTTCTTT. Translation gives CASSPGVGWDTEAFF. The genes are TRBV18 and TRBJ1-1, with D hard to call. The CDR3 extends over 15 amino acids. V lost 3 bases to trimming and J lost 3 bases, with 14 bases between them. Per germline, CDR1 KGHSH and CDR2 LQKENI.

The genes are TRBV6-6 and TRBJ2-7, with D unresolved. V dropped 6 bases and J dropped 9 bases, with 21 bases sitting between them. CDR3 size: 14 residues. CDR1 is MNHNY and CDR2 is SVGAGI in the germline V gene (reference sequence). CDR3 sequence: CASSPRSQDPLQYF. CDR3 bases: TGTGCCAGCAGCCCTCGGAGCCAGGACCCATTGCAGTACTTC.

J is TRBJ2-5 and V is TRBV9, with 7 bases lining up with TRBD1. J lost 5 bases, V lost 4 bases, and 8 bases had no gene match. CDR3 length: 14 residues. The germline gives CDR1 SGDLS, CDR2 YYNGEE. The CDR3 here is CASSLLGTDETQYF. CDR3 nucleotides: TGTGCCAGCAGCCTCCTAGGGACAGACGAGACCCAGTACTTC.

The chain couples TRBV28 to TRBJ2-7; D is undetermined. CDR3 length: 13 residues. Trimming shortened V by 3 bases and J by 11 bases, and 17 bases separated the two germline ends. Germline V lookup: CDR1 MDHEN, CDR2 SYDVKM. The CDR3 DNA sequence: TGTGCCAGCAGTTTCCCCGACACTGTCGGAAAGTACTTC. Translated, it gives CASSFPDTVGKYF.

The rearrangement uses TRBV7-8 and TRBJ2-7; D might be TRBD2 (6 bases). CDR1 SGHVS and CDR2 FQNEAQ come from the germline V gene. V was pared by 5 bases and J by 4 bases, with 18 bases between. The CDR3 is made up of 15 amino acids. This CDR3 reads CASSLRDPGAYEQYF. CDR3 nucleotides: TGTGCCAGCAGCCTCCGGGACCCGGGAGCGTACGAGCAGTACTTC.

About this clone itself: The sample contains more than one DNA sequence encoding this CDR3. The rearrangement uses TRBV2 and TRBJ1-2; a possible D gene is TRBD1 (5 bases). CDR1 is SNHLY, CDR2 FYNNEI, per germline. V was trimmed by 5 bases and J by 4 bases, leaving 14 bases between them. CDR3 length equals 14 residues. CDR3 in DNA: TGTGCCAGCAGTCTACCGAGCCAGGGCTATGGCTACACCTTC. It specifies CASSLPSQGYGYTF.

The CDR3, as DNA: TGTGCCAGCGGGACAGTCTACGAGCAGTACTTC. Translation: CASGTVYEQYF. The chain couples TRBV6-5 to TRBJ2-5; 7 bases agree with TRBD1. The J call could be wrong; TRBJ2-7 is a better fit for the DNA end. Per the germline V gene, CDR1 is MNHEY and CDR2 is SVGAGI. The CDR3 is made up of 11 amino acids.

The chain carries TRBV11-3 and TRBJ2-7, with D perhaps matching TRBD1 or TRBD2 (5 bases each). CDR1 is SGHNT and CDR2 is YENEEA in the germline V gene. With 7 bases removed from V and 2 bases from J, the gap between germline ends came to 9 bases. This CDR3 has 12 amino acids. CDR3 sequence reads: CASKLGAYEQYF. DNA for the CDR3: TGTGCCAGCAAACTGGGGGCCTACGAGCAGTACTTC.

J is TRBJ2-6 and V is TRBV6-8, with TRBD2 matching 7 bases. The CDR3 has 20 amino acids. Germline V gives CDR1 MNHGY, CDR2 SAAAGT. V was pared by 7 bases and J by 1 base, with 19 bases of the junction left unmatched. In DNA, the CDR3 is TGTGCCAGCACCATAATACCCGGTTGCGGGAGAAGGTCTGGGGCCAACGTCCTGACTTTC. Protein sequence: CASTIIPGCGRRSGANVLTF.

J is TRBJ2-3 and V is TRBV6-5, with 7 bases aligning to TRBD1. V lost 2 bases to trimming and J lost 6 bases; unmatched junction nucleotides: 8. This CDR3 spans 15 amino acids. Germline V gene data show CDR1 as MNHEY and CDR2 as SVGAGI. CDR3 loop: CASSYENRGFDTQYF. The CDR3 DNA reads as TGTGCCAGCAGTTACGAGAACAGGGGATTTGATACGCAGTATTTT.

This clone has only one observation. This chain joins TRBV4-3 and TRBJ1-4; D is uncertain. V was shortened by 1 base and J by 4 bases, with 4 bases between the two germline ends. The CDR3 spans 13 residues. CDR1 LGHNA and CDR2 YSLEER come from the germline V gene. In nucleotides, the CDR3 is TGCGCCAGCAGCCAAGGGTTTAATGAAAAACTGTTTTTT. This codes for CASSQGFNEKLFF.

In nucleotides, the CDR3 is TGTGCCTGGAGGGCATGGAGGGTAACTGAAGCTTTCTTT. Protein sequence: CAWRAWRVTEAFF. The V gene is TRBV30, the J gene TRBJ1-1; D not certain. The germline V gene encodes CDR1 GTSNPN and CDR2 SVGIG (reference sequence). The CDR3 totals 13 residues. Trimming shortened V by 3 bases and J by 5 bases, and 13 bases separated the two germline ends.

This CDR3 is CASSALTSREKLFF. CDR3 DNA sequence: TGTGCCAGCAGCGCCCTTACTTCGAGGGAAAAACTGTTTTTT. V gene TRBV21-1 combines with J gene TRBJ1-4. TRBV21-1 is listed as a pseudogene. The CDR3 sequence is 14 residues long.

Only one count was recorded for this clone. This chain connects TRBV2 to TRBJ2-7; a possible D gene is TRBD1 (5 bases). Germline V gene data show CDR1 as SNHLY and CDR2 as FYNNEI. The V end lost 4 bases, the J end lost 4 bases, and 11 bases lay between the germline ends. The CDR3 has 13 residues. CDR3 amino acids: CASSGQMQYEQYF. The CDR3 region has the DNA TGTGCCAGCAGTGGACAGATGCAATACGAGCAGTACTTC.

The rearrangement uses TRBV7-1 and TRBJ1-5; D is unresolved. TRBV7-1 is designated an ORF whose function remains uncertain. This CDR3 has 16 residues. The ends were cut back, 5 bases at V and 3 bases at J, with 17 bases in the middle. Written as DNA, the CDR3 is TGTGCCAGCAGCCCCAGCCTACACCTAGCCAATCAGCCCCAGCATTTT. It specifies CASSPSLHLANQPQHF.

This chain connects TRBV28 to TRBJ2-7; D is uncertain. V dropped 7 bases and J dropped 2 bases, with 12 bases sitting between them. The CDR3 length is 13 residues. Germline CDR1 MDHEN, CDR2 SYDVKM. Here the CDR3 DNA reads TGTGCCAGCACATTAAGGGTGCCCTACGAGCAGTACTTC. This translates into CASTLRVPYEQYF.